The 8 T cell receptor beta chains reported below all come from one sample, sequenced in a study of blood T cell repertoires in COVID-19. Only in-frame clones appear in the TCRdb table, and some are missing; sequencing was by immunoSEQ multiplex PCR. The sample includes some 350,000 clones, under 95% of them seen just once. Sequencing was done on a sample of peripheral blood. The receptors were sampled from a woman under 30 who had recovered from COVID-19.

The chain carries TRBV7-2 and TRBJ2-7; 11 nucleotides align to TRBD1. Germline assignment: CDR1 SGHTA and CDR2 FQGNSA. This CDR3 has 12 amino acids. The CDR3 protein is CASSLFRDRGEV. The CDR3 DNA reads TGTGCCAGCAGCTTATTCCGGGACAGGGGGGAAGTC.

The chain couples TRBV6-2 or TRBV6-3 to TRBJ2-2, with 7 bases fitting TRBD2. Germline CDR1 and CDR2: MNHEY and SVGEGT. The V segment lost 3 bases and the J segment 5 bases; nucleotides outside the gene matches: 6. This CDR3 contains 15 residues. The CDR3 bases are TGTGCCAGCAGTTATAGAGGACTAGAAACCGGGGAGCTGTTTTTT. It codes for CASSYRGLETGELFF.

The chain uses TRBV6-2 or TRBV6-3 and TRBJ2-1; 9 nucleotides match TRBD2. In germline, CDR1 is MNHEY, CDR2 SVGEGT. The CDR3 is 16 amino acids. With 0 bases clipped from V and 4 bases from J, the junction kept 4 bases outside the gene matches. CDR3 amino acids: CASSYSGLAGYNEQFF. For the CDR3, the DNA is TGTGCCAGCAGTTACTCAGGCCTAGCGGGATACAATGAGCAGTTCTTC.

The chain combines TRBV5-5 with TRBJ2-2, with D possibly being TRBD1 (6 bases). Germline CDR1 and CDR2: SGHKS and YYEKEE (reference sequence). V was clipped by 3 bases and J by 4 bases, with 16 bases between them. The CDR3 covers 16 residues. CDR3 bases: TGTGCCAGCAGCTGGGTAACAGGGATAGTCACCGGGGAGCTGTTTTTT. Encoded protein: CASSWVTGIVTGELFF.

CDR3 nucleotides: TGTGCCAGCAGTTCCGGACAGGGGGCCCACGAGCAGTACGTC. Its protein product is CASSSGQGAHEQYV. The rearrangement joins TRBV6-5 to TRBJ2-7, with 11 bases fitting TRBD1. The junction had 4 bases not matched to a gene; V was cut back by 4 bases and J by 5 bases. Germline V gene sequence: CDR1 MNHEY, CDR2 SVGAGI. There are 14 residues in the CDR3.

CDR3 bases: TGTGCCAGCAGTTACGGCCCGGAGCGTAATTCACCCCTCCACTTT. It encodes CASSYGPERNSPLHF. The chain has TRBV6-5 and TRBJ1-6; no definite D call. Germline assignment: CDR1 MNHEY and CDR2 SVGAGI. Deletions cut 2 bases from V and 6 bases from J, with 11 bases between. This CDR3 has 15 amino acids.

The CDR3 nucleotides read TGTGCCAGCAGCCAAGTGGCAGTTCAAGAGACCCAGTACTTC. This encodes CASSQVAVQETQYF. V usage is TRBV3-1 (or the pseudogene TRBV3-2) and J usage is TRBJ2-5; D not certain. Trimming took 1 base from V and 2 from J, leaving 8 bases between them. CDR1 is LGHDT, CDR2 YNNKEL, per germline (reference sequence). The CDR3 runs 14 residues.

The J gene is TRBJ2-3, the V gene TRBV5-4; D remains ambiguous. This CDR3 is 13 amino acids long. Per the germline V gene, CDR1 is SGHNT and CDR2 is YYREEE (reference sequence). V was shortened by 5 bases and J by 4 bases, with 11 bases between the two germline ends. CDR3 loop: CASSVTHSDTQYF. For the CDR3, the DNA is TGTGCCAGCAGTGTAACGCACTCAGATACGCAGTATTTT.